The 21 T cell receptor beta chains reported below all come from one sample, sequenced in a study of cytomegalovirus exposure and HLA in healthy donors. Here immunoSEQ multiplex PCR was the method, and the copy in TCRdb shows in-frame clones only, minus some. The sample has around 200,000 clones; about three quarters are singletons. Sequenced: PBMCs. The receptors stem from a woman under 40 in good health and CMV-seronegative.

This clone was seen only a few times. CDR3 loop: CSAWRNTEAFF. The CDR3 bases are TGCAGTGCTTGGAGGAACACTGAAGCTTTCTTT. V usage is TRBV20-1 and J usage is TRBJ1-1; D gene uncertain. The length of the CDR3 is 11 residues. The V end was cut by 5 bases, the J end by 1 base, with 5 bases between. Germline V lookup: CDR1 DFQATT, CDR2 SNEGSKA (reference sequence).

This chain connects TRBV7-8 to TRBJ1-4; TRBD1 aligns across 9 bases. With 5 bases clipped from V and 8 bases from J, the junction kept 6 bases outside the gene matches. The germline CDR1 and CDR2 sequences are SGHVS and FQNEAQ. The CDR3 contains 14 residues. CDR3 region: CASSRDRGSEKLFF. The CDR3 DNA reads TGTGCCAGCAGCCGAGACAGGGGGAGCGAAAAACTGTTTTTT. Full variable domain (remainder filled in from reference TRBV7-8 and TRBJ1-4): GAGVSQSPRYKVAKRGQDVALRCDPISGHVSLFWYQQALGQGPEFLTYFQNEAQLDKSGLPSDRFFAERPEGSVSTLKIQRTQQEDSAVYLCASSRDRGSEKLFFGSGTQLSVL.

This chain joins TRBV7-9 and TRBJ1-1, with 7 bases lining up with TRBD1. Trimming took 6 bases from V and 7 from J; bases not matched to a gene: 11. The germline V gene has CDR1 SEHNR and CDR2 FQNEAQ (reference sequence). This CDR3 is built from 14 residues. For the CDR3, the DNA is TGTGCCAGCAGGACAGGGACACCGGGGCATGAAGCTTTCTTT. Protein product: CASRTGTPGHEAFF.

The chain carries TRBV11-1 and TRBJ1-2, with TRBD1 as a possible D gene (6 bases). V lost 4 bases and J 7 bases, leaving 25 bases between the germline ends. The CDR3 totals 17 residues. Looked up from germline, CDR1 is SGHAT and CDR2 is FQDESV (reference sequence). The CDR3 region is CASSSSRWDTSGSGYTF. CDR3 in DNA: TGTGCCAGCAGCTCCTCGCGTTGGGACACATCTGGGAGTGGCTACACCTTC.

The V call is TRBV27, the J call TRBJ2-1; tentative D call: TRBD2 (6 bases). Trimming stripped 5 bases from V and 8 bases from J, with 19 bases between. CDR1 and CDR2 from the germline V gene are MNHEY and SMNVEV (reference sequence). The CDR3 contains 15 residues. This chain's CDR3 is CASSRSPGTWDEQFF. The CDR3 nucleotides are TGTGCCAGCAGTCGCAGTCCCGGGACTTGGGATGAGCAGTTCTTC.

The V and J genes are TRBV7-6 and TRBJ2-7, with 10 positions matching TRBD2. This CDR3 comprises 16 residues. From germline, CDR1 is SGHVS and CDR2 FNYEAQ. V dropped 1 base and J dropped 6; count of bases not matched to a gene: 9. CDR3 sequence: CASSLEERLAGAEQYF. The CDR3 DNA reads TGTGCCAGCAGCTTAGAGGAAAGGCTAGCGGGAGCCGAGCAGTACTTC.

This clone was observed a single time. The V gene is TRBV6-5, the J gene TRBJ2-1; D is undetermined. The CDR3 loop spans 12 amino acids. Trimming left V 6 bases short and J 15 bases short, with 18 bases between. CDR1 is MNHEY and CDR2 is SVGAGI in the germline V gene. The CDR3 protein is CASRRSGSPPFF. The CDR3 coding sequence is TGTGCCAGCAGACGCTCGGGTAGTCCCCCGTTCTTC.

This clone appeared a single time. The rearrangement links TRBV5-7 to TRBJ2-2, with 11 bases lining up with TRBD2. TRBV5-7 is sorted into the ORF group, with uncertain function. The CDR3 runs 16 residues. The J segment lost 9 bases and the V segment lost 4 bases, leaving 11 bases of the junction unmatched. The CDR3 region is CASSRSLAGGRWELFF. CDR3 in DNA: TGTGCCAGCAGCCGATCGCTAGCGGGAGGAAGATGGGAGCTGTTTTTT.

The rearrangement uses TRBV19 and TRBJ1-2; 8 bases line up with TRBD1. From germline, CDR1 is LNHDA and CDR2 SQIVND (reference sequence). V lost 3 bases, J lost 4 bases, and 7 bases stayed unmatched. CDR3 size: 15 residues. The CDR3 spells CASSMRQGAGYGYTF. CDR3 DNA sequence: TGTGCCAGTAGTATGAGGCAGGGGGCTGGCTATGGCTACACCTTC.

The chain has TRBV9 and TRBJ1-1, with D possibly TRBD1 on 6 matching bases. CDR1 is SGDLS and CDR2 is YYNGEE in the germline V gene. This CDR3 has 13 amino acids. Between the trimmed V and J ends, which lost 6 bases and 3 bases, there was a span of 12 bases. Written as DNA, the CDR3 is TGTGCCAGCAACCGGGGGGCAGACACTGAAGCTTTCTTT. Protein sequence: CASNRGADTEAFF.

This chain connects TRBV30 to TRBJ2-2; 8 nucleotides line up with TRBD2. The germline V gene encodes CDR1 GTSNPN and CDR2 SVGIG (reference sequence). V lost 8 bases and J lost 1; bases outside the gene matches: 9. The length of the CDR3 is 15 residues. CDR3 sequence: CAHKAGGLNTGELFF. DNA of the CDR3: TGTGCCCATAAGGCGGGAGGCCTGAACACCGGGGAGCTGTTTTTT.

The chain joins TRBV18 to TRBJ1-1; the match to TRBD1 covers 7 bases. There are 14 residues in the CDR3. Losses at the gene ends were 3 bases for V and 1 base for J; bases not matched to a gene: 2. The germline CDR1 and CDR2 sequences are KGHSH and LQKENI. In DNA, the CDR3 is TGTGCCAGCTCACCCAGGGGGGAGAACACTGAAGCTTTCTTT. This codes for CASSPRGENTEAFF.

The CDR3 sequence: CASSLETSGGPTDTQYF. In DNA, the CDR3 is TGCGCCAGCAGCTTAGAGACTAGCGGGGGGCCCACAGATACGCAGTATTTT. The chain has TRBV5-1 and TRBJ2-3; 13 positions agree with TRBD2. The CDR3 has 17 residues. Trimming removed 2 bases from V and 2 bases from J; junction bases left unmatched: 5. Per germline, CDR1 SGHRS and CDR2 YFSETQ.

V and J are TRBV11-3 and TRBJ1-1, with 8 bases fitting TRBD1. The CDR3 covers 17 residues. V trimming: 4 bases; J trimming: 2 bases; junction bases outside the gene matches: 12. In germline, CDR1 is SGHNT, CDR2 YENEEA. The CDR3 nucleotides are TGTGCCAGCAGCTCAAGAGACAGGGGCGCACGAAACACTGAAGCTTTCTTT. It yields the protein CASSSRDRGARNTEAFF. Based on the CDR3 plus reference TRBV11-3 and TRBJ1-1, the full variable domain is EAGVVQSPRYKIIEKKQPVAFWCNPISGHNTLYWYLQNLGQGPELLIRYENEEAVDDSQLPKDRFSAERLKGVDSTLKIQPAELGDSAVYLCASSSRDRGARNTEAFFGQGTRLTVV.

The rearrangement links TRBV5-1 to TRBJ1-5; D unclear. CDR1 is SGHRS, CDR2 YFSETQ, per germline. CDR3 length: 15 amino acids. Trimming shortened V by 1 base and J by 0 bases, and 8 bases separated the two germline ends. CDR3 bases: TGCGCCAGCAGCTTGTCTGGGAGTAGCAATCAGCCCCAGCATTTT. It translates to CASSLSGSSNQPQHF.

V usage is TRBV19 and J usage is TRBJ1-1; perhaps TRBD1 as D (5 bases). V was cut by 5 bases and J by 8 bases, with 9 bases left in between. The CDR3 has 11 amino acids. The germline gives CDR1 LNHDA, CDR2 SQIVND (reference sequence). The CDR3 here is CASSGPGEAFF. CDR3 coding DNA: TGTGCCAGTAGTGGGCCAGGGGAAGCTTTCTTT.

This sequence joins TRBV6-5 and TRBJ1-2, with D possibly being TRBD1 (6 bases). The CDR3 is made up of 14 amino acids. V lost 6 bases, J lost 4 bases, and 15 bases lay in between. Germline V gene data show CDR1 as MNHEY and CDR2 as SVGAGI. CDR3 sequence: CASRPIRGRYGYTF. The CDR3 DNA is TGTGCCAGCAGGCCAATCAGGGGCCGCTATGGCTACACCTTC.

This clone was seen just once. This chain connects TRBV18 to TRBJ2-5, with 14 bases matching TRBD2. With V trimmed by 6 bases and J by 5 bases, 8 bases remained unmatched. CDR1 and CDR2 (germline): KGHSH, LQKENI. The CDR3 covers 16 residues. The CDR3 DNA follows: TGTGCCAGCTCCCGACTAGCGGGGGGGGAAGTGGAGACCCAGTACTTC. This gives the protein CASSRLAGGEVETQYF.

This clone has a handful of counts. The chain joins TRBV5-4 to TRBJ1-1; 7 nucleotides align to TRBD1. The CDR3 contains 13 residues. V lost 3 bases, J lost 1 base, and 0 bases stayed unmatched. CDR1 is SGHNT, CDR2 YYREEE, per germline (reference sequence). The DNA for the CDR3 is TGTGCCAGCAGCTGGGACAGGAACACTGAAGCTTTCTTT. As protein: CASSWDRNTEAFF.

Here the CDR3 reads CASSLEGLHNGYNEQFF. The CDR3 bases are TGCGCCAGCAGCTTGGAGGGGTTGCATAATGGCTACAATGAGCAGTTCTTC. The chain joins TRBV5-1 to TRBJ2-1, with TRBD1 as a possible D gene (5 bases). Germline-derived CDR1 and CDR2 are SGHRS and YFSETQ. The CDR3 loop spans 17 amino acids. V gave up 0 bases and J gave up 3 bases, with 16 bases separating them.

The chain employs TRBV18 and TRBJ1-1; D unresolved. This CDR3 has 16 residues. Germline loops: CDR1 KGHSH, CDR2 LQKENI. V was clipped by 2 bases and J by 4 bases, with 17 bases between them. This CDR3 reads CASSPNHVSLSTEAFF. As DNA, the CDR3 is TGTGCCAGCTCACCAAATCACGTTAGCTTGAGCACTGAAGCTTTCTTT. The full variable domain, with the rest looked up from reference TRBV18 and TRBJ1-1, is NAGVMQNPRHLVRRRGQEARLRCSPMKGHSHVYWYRQLPEEGLKFMVYLQKENIIDESGMPKERFSAEFPKEGPSILRIQQVVRGDSAAYFCASSPNHVSLSTEAFFGQGTRLTVV.